This note documents a single T cell receptor beta chain sequence. The antigen is not known. CDR3 length: 14 residues. Trimming left V 7 bases short and J 4 bases short, with 13 bases between. CDR1 and CDR2 (germline): SNHLY, FYNNEI. This sample is drawn from a study of PD-1 blockade in mismatch repair-deficient tumors. In the study overall: All were previously treated, progressing patients with about a dozen mismatch repair-deficient cancer types.

General study results and limits: Tumor-resident clones, often undetectable pretreatment in blood, expanded then contracted after pembrolizumab.

Using immunoSEQ multiplex PCR, the repertoire was profiled, and TCRdb retains in-frame clones only, with some absent. Of around 30,000 clones listed, 65% to 85% were seen once; the top ten hold 3% to 4%. Every patient had mismatch repair deficiency by PCR or immunohistochemistry. Sequenced material: PBMCs, taken less than 7 weeks after starting pembrolizumab. The receptor was derived from an adult with mismatch repair-deficient cancer. The chain has TRBV2 and TRBJ2-2, with D perhaps TRBD2 (6 bases). The CDR3: CASKAEGITGELFF. The CDR3 DNA reads as TGTGCCAGCAAGGCGGAGGGAATCACCGGGGAGCTGTTTTTT.